Below are 25 T cell receptor beta chains sequenced from a single sample in a study of T-cell reconstitution after alpha-beta-depleted transplantation in children. Unique molecular identifiers were used to barcode this TCRbeta library. TCRdb re-called the PCR reads through MiXCR, storing one row per CDR3 protein. The data hold hundreds of thousands of distinct CDR3 sequences, with about 17% observed a single time. This specimen consisted of PBMCs, mostly from graft donor cells, obtained 360 days after TCRalphabeta/CD19-depleted stem cell transplant. Receptors were obtained from a male patient aged 2 to 10 who had a stem cell transplant for acute lymphoblastic leukemia, so the T cells may come from the graft donor.

This clonotype turned up a few times. The chain is built from TRBV3-1 and TRBJ2-1; 12 bases match TRBD2. Germline V gene sequence: CDR1 LGHDT, CDR2 YNNKEL (reference sequence). This CDR3 has 20 residues. V shed 4 bases, J shed 2 bases, and the junction held 15 bases outside the gene matches. CDR3: CASSLFWTSGTGTAYNEQFF. In DNA, the CDR3 is TGTGCCAGCAGCCTTTTTTGGACTAGCGGGACCGGAACGGCCTACAATGAGCAGTTCTTC.

This clonotype appeared a single time. The chain has TRBV6-5 and TRBJ2-5, with D tentatively TRBD1 or TRBD2 (5 bases each). CDR3 length: 13 amino acids. The V and J ends lost 0 bases and 7 bases respectively, with 9 bases between them. CDR1 and CDR2 from the germline V gene are MNHEY and SVGAGI. This CDR3 reads CASSYSGELTQYF. DNA for the CDR3: TGTGCCAGCAGTTACTCAGGGGAGCTGACCCAGTACTTC.

The J gene is TRBJ2-7, the V gene TRBV3-1; D not certain. Germline V gene sequence: CDR1 LGHDT, CDR2 YNNKEL (reference sequence). The CDR3 is 13 residues long. V was cut by 2 bases and J by 2 bases, with 7 bases left in between. The CDR3 sequence: CASSQLGPYEQYF. CDR3 in DNA: TGTGCCAGCAGCCAACTAGGACCCTACGAGCAGTACTTC.

This clonotype was picked up a small number of times. The chain links TRBV9 to TRBJ2-7; D call uncertain. The CDR3 is 11 residues long. The V and J ends lost 9 bases and 5 bases respectively, with 12 bases between them. Per germline, CDR1 SGDLS and CDR2 YYNGEE. The CDR3 region has the DNA TGTGCCAAACCCTCAGCGAACGAGCAGTACTTC. The encoded protein is CAKPSANEQYF. Using reference TRBV9 and TRBJ2-7 for the parts outside the CDR3, the full variable domain is DSGVTQTPKHLITATGQRVTLRCSPRSGDLSVYWYQQSLDQGLQFLIQYYNGEERAKGNILERFSAQQFPDLHSELNLSSLELGDSALYFCAKPSANEQYFGPGTRLTVT.

In regard to this clonotype: At one of its ends the junction is not consistent with the germline gene, which may arise from a read error. The CDR3 DNA follows: TGCAGCGTTTATGCGGGAAACTCCTACGGGCAGTACTTC. This gives the protein CSVYAGNSYGQYF. This sequence joins TRBV29-1 and TRBJ2-7; D may be TRBD2 (6 bases). Germline-derived CDR1 and CDR2 are SQVTM and ANQGSEA. The CDR3 consists of 13 residues.

This clonotype was observed many times. J is TRBJ2-1 and V is TRBV9; 13 bases are shared with TRBD2. CDR3 length: 16 residues. V was clipped by 0 bases and J by 8 bases; unmatched bases: 5. Germline V gene lookup returns CDR1 SGDLS and CDR2 YYNGEE. The CDR3 DNA sequence: TGTGCCAGCAGCGTAGATCCGGGACTAGCGGGGCATGAGCAGTTCTTC. Its translation is CASSVDPGLAGHEQFF.

This clonotype was counted many times. The V gene is TRBV12-3 or TRBV12-4, the J gene TRBJ1-6; D may be TRBD1 (6 bases). V lost 0 bases to trimming and J lost 9 bases, with 6 bases between them. The CDR3 covers 13 residues. The CDR3 loop is CASSLAGASPLHF. In DNA, the CDR3 is TGTGCCAGCAGTTTAGCGGGGGCTTCACCCCTCCACTTT.

This clonotype was observed at least ten times. The chain joins TRBV12-3 or TRBV12-4 to TRBJ2-4; a possible D gene is TRBD1 (6 bases). Trimming took 1 base from V and 6 from J, leaving 7 bases between them. This CDR3 is built from 13 residues. The CDR3 sequence: CASSLEDRNIQYF. CDR3 bases: TGTGCCAGCAGTTTAGAGGACAGAAACATTCAGTACTTC.

J is TRBJ2-1 and V is TRBV7-2; 7 bases map to TRBD2. This CDR3 has 15 residues. Germline V gene lookup returns CDR1 SGHTA and CDR2 FQGNSA. The trim removed 1 base at V and 6 bases at J, leaving 6 bases unmatched. The CDR3 spells CASSLVGRIGNEQFF. DNA of the CDR3: TGTGCCAGCAGCTTAGTCGGGAGGATCGGCAATGAGCAGTTCTTC. The variable domain in full, with the rest retrieved from reference TRBV7-2 and TRBJ2-1, is GAGVSQSPSNKVTEKGKDVELRCDPISGHTALYWYRQSLGQGLEFLIYFQGNSAPDKSGLPSDRFSAERTGGSVSTLTIQRTQQEDSAVYLCASSLVGRIGNEQFFGPGTRLTVL.

J is TRBJ2-3 and V is TRBV11-2; 9 bases line up with TRBD2. Germline-derived CDR1 and CDR2 are SGHAT and FQNNGV. The CDR3 is 20 amino acids. J gave up 0 bases and V 4 bases, and 17 bases lay outside the gene matches. CDR3: CASSSPPPGLLAGSTDTQYF. For the CDR3, the DNA is TGTGCCAGCAGCTCCCCGCCTCCCGGGTTACTAGCGGGTAGCACAGATACGCAGTATTTT.

This clonotype was counted a few times. CDR3: CATSRDRGLYNEQFF. CDR3 bases: TGTGCCACCAGCAGAGATAGAGGACTTTACAATGAGCAGTTCTTC. V usage is TRBV15 and J usage is TRBJ2-1; possibly TRBD2 for D (5 bases). The V end lost 0 bases, the J end lost 4 bases, and 10 bases lay between the germline ends. CDR1 and CDR2 from the germline V gene are LNHNV and YYDKDF (reference sequence). This CDR3 is 15 amino acids long.

A few counts support this clonotype. This chain joins TRBV7-3 and TRBJ2-7; D is possibly TRBD1 (5 bases). The CDR3 runs to 18 residues. Germline V gives CDR1 SGHTA, CDR2 FQGTGA. The V end lost 5 bases, the J end lost 4 bases, and 27 bases lay between the germline ends. The CDR3 sequence is CASSLLGLSPRGRYEQYF. The CDR3, as DNA: TGTGCCAGCAGCCTCTTGGGGTTATCCCCTAGGGGCCGATACGAGCAGTACTTC.

J is TRBJ2-7 and V is TRBV27, with a weak D call TRBD1 (5 bases). The J call could be wrong; TRBJ2-1 is a better fit for the DNA end. The CDR3 runs 13 residues. Germline V CDR1 and CDR2: MNHEY, SMNVEV (reference sequence). This CDR3 is CASSLGQNYEQFF. The CDR3 bases are TGTGCCAGCAGTTTAGGACAAAACTACGAGCAGTTCTTC.

This clonotype showed up just a few times. The V gene is TRBV9, the J gene TRBJ2-1; 7 bases agree with TRBD2. J was trimmed by 7 bases and V by 3 bases; bases with no gene match: 1. The CDR3 contains 12 residues. Germline V gives CDR1 SGDLS, CDR2 YYNGEE. The DNA for the CDR3 is TGTGCCAGCAGCGATAGCGGGAATGAGCAGTTCTTC. This gives the protein CASSDSGNEQFF.

This clonotype was picked up many times. The chain uses TRBV28 and TRBJ2-3; D gene unclear. V was cut by 1 base and J by 3 bases, with 2 bases left in between. The CDR3 spans 12 residues. CDR1 is MDHEN, CDR2 SYDVKM, per germline. The CDR3 DNA reads as TGTGCCAGCAGTTTATTTACAGATACGCAGTATTTT. It is translated as CASSLFTDTQYF.

This clonotype was seen ten or more times. J is TRBJ1-5 and V is TRBV28; 9 bases map to TRBD1. Germline assignment: CDR1 MDHEN and CDR2 SYDVKM. Germline trimming cut 10 bases from V and 5 bases from J; bases unmatched to any gene: 15. CDR3 size: 16 residues. The CDR3: CATHRDRVVPDQPQHF. Written as DNA, the CDR3 is TGTGCCACCCACCGGGACAGGGTTGTCCCCGATCAGCCCCAGCATTTT.

A single count supports this clonotype. The chain recombines TRBV29-1 with TRBJ2-1; 8 bases map to TRBD2. This CDR3 comprises 14 residues. From germline, CDR1 is SQVTM and CDR2 ANQGSEA. With V trimmed by 7 bases and J by 7 bases, 12 bases remained unmatched. The DNA of the CDR3 is TGCAGCGAGCTTAGCGGGACACTTGAAAATGAGCAGTTCTTC. This encodes CSELSGTLENEQFF.

This clonotype was observed once. The chain is built from TRBV29-1 and TRBJ2-7; TRBD2 matches at 8 bases. The J segment lost 6 bases and the V segment lost 8 bases, leaving 12 bases of the junction unmatched. The CDR3 loop spans 13 amino acids. Germline V CDR1 and CDR2: SQVTM, ANQGSEA. The CDR3, as DNA: TGCAGCACCCTGAGTCCCCTAGCGGGCGAGCAGTACTTC. It specifies CSTLSPLAGEQYF.

This clonotype has a handful of counts. The CDR3 DNA sequence: TGTGCCAGCAGTTTGGGGTCAGGTCGCGTCAATCAGCCCCAGCATTTT. Its translation: CASSLGSGRVNQPQHF. The J gene is TRBJ1-5, the V gene TRBV12-3 or TRBV12-4; D gene uncertain. This CDR3 is 16 amino acids long. The V end was cut by 3 bases, the J end by 3 bases, with 15 bases between.

This chain connects TRBV25-1 to TRBJ2-2; D possibly corresponds to TRBD1 (6 bases). The V end lost 6 bases, the J end lost 5 bases, and 16 bases lay between the germline ends. Germline CDR1 is MGHDK and CDR2 is SYGVNS. The CDR3 contains 15 residues. In DNA, the CDR3 is TGTGCCAGCAGGGAGACAGGCCCCGGGACCGGGGAGCTGTTTTTT. Translated, it gives CASRETGPGTGELFF.

There are many counts of this clonotype. The chain is built from TRBV20-1 and TRBJ2-5; 7 bases fit TRBD2. The CDR3 has 14 residues. The germline CDR1 and CDR2 sequences are DFQATT and SNEGSKA (reference sequence). The trim removed 3 bases at V and 5 bases at J, leaving 9 bases unmatched. For the CDR3, the DNA is TGCAGTGCTAGGGAAGCCAGCGGGATCGAGACCCAGTACTTC. Translation: CSAREASGIETQYF.

J is TRBJ1-1 and V is TRBV7-8; the match to TRBD1 covers 7 bases. Germline assignment: CDR1 SGHVS and CDR2 FQNEAQ. After removal of 4 bases from V and 1 base from J, the junction contained 6 bases not matched to a gene. CDR3 length: 15 amino acids. CDR3 in DNA: TGTGCCAGCAGCTCCCCCGGGACAGAGAACACTGAAGCTTTCTTT. Its protein product is CASSSPGTENTEAFF. The full variable domain, its missing parts supplied by reference TRBV7-8 and TRBJ1-1, is GAGVSQSPRYKVAKRGQDVALRCDPISGHVSLFWYQQALGQGPEFLTYFQNEAQLDKSGLPSDRFFAERPEGSVSTLKIQRTQQEDSAVYLCASSSPGTENTEAFFGQGTRLTVV.

This clonotype was observed a few times. The V gene is TRBV4-2, the J gene TRBJ2-1; D may match TRBD1 or TRBD2 (6 bases each). Germline CDR1 is LGHNA and CDR2 is YNFKEQ. Trimming removed 5 bases from V and 5 bases from J, with 19 bases in between. The CDR3 is 16 amino acids. The CDR3 loop is CASSLFTRRGDNEQFF. CDR3 sequence (DNA): TGTGCCAGCAGCTTGTTCACCAGGAGGGGGGACAATGAGCAGTTCTTC.

This clonotype occurred a few times. The rearrangement joins TRBV7-8 to TRBJ1-5; perhaps TRBD1 as D (5 bases). The CDR3 consists of 15 residues. V gave up 0 bases and J gave up 4 bases, with 10 bases separating them. Germline CDR1 reads SGHVS; CDR2 reads FQNEAQ. The CDR3, as DNA: TGTGCCAGCAGCTTAGCTACGGGGCCTAATCAGCCCCAGCATTTT. Translation gives CASSLATGPNQPQHF.

The CDR3 nucleotides are TGTGCCAGCAGCGTACTCGGTAGCGGGAAGGTAGATACGCAGTATTTT. It specifies CASSVLGSGKVDTQYF. The rearrangement uses TRBV9 and TRBJ2-3; TRBD2 aligns across 8 bases. Germline V lookup: CDR1 SGDLS, CDR2 YYNGEE. The V and J ends lost 1 base and 5 bases, in that order; junction bases with no gene match: 9. This CDR3 spans 16 amino acids.